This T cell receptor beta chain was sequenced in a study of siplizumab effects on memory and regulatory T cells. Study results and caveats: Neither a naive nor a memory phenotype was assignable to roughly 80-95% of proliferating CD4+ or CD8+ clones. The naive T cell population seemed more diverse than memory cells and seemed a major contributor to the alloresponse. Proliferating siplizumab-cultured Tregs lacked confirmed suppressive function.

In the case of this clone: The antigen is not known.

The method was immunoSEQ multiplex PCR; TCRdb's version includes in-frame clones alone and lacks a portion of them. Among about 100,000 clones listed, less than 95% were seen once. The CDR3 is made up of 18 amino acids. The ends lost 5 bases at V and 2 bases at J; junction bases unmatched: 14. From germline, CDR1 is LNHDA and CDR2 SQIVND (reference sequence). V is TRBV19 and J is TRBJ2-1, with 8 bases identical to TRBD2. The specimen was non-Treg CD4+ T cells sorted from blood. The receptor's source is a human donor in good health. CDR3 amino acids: CASSARDVGTRTYNEQFF. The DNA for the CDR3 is TGTGCCAGTAGTGCCCGGGACGTCGGGACTAGAACCTACAATGAGCAGTTCTTC.